The rows below give T cell receptor beta chains drawn from one sample of a study. TCRdb's table, derived via immunoSEQ multiplex PCR, lists solely in-frame clones and lacks some. The repertoire has tens of thousands of clones, just over 90% of them found once; the top ten carry 4% to 4.5%. What was sequenced was PBMCs. These receptors were collected from a man aged 35-49 years with rheumatoid arthritis. The CDR3 runs from the conserved cysteine through the conserved F or W. A D gene is named only where the DNA matches it firmly. Size is omitted from some rows. Given values are once, few, many or a class for expanded clones.

>-|TRBJ1-2|TRBV11-1|-
TGTGCCAGCAGCTTAGCCAGGGGAATTAGGATTGACTATGGCTACACCTTC
CASSLARGIRIDYGYTF
>-|TRBJ1-5|TRBV6-5|few
TGTGCCAGCAGTTACTCAAGACATACGGCGAATCAGCCCCAGCATTTT
CASSYSRHTANQPQHF
>-|TRBJ1-6|TRBV7-2|-
TGTGCCAGCAGCTTAGCGAAGACGGCTTATAATTCACCCCTCCACTTT
CASSLAKTAYNSPLHF
>TRBD2|TRBJ2-5|TRBV7-7|-
TGTGCTAGCAGCCGACTAGCGGGAGCGCAAGAGACCCAGTACTTC
CASSRLAGAQETQYF
>-|TRBJ1-1|TRBV11-2|-
TGTGCCAGCAGCTTAGTTGGGGGGGGCACTGAAGCTTTCTTT
CASSLVGGGTEAFF
>-|TRBJ2-1|TRBV7-3|-
TGTGCCAGCAGCTTAGAACGGACTGCCTACAATGAGCAGTTCTTC
CASSLERTAYNEQFF
>-|TRBJ1-2|TRBV27|-
TGTGCCAGCAGTTTTAGGGACATGCATGGCTACACCTTC
CASSFRDMHGYTF
>-|TRBJ2-1|TRBV5-6|once
TGTGCCAGCAGCTCGGACAAACTCAGCTCCTACAATGAGCAGTTCTTC
CASSSDKLSSYNEQFF
>-|TRBJ1-3|TRBV5-1|-
TGCGCCAGCAGCAGAGACGGAAGCTCTGGAAACACCATATATTTT
CASSRDGSSGNTIYF
>-|TRBJ1-1|TRBV5-1|-
TGCGCCAGCAGCTTTAAACTACTCTCGACAGGGAACACTGAAGCTTTCTTT
CASSFKLLSTGNTEAFF
>TRBD1|TRBJ2-3|TRBV5-1|-
TGCGCCAGCAGCACCGGACAGGCTAGCACAGATACGCAGTATTTT
CASSTGQASTDTQYF
>TRBD1|TRBJ1-1|TRBV5-1|-
TGCGCCAGCAGCTTGGAAGACAGGGTGAACACTGAAGCTTTCTTT
CASSLEDRVNTEAFF
>-|TRBJ2-3|TRBV9|-
TGTGCCAGCAGCGTAGGGTCCCCAGATACGCAGTATTTT
CASSVGSPDTQYF
>-|TRBJ2-3|TRBV7-9|-
TGTGCCTTTGCCTCAGGGATCTCTGACACAGATACGCAGTATTTT
CAFASGISDTDTQYF
>-|TRBJ1-2|TRBV5-8|-
TGTGCCAGCAGTATGGGGGGGGCGCAACGCTATGGCTACACCTTC
CASSMGGAQRYGYTF
>-|TRBJ1-2|TRBV5-1|-
TGCGCCAGCAGCTTGGAGACGGGGCGTGGGGGCTACACCTTC
CASSLETGRGGYTF
>-|TRBJ1-2|TRBV7-2|-
TGTGCCAGCAGCTTAGGGGAGGGCGATGGCTACACCTTC
CASSLGEGDGYTF
>TRBD2|TRBJ2-7|TRBV5-1|-
TGCGCCAGCAGCTCTCACGGGGGGTCTGGGAACGAGCAGTACTTC
CASSSHGGSGNEQYF
>TRBD2|TRBJ2-3|TRBV30|-
TGTGCCTGGAATCCGACTAGCGGGAAGTCAGATACGCAGTATTTT
CAWNPTSGKSDTQYF
>TRBD1|TRBJ2-5|TRBV2|-
TGTGCCAGCAGTAGGACAGGGCAAGAGACCCAGTACTTC
CASSRTGQETQYF
>TRBD2|TRBJ2-1|TRBV5-1|-
TGCGCCAGCAGCTTAATAGCGGGAGGCTTCAATGAGCAGTTCTTC
CASSLIAGGFNEQFF
>-|TRBJ1-5|TRBV6-5|-
TGTGCCAGCAGTTACAGTGGGACAACCCCAAATCAGCCCCAGCATTTT
CASSYSGTTPNQPQHF
>TRBD2|TRBJ2-3|TRBV6-2/TRBV6-3|-
TGTGCCAGCAGTTACTCTGGCGGGAGTTTAACAGATACGCAGTATTTT
CASSYSGGSLTDTQYF
>-|TRBJ2-4|TRBV28|-
TGTGCCAGCACCGGGGGACCCCGGGGGAACATTCAGTACTTC
CASTGGPRGNIQYF
>TRBD1|TRBJ2-7|TRBV19|-
TGTGCCAGTAGTATAAGGGACAGCTCCTACGAGCAGTACTTC
CASSIRDSSYEQYF
>-|TRBJ1-3|TRBV5-1|once
TGCGCCAGCGGTATTAACAGCGCCGTCTCTGGAAACACCATATATTTT
CASGINSAVSGNTIYF
>-|TRBJ1-6|TRBV2|-
TGTGCCAGCAGTGATATGGCAGGAGGTACACCCCTCCACTTT
CASSDMAGGTPLHF
>-|TRBJ1-5|TRBV3-1/TRBV3-2|-
TGTGCCAGCAGCCAAGCGGGGAATCAGCCCCAGCATTTT
CASSQAGNQPQHF
>TRBD2|TRBJ2-7|TRBV5-4|-
TGTGCCAGCAGCTTGGAGTTAGCGGGAGCTTACGAGCAGTACTTC
CASSLELAGAYEQYF
>TRBD2|TRBJ2-5|TRBV28|-
TGTGCCAGCAGTTTATTCCCACTAGCGGGAGGAACCCAAGAGACCCAGTACTTC
CASSLFPLAGGTQETQYF
>TRBD2|TRBJ2-5|TRBV4-2|-
TGTGCCAGCAGCCAAGGGAGGACTAGCGACCCGGTCTACCAAGAGACCCAGTACTTC
CASSQGRTSDPVYQETQYF
>-|TRBJ2-3|TRBV5-6|-
TGTGCCAGCAGCTTGTCAGGGGCGCGCACAGATACGCAGTATTTT
CASSLSGARTDTQYF
>-|TRBJ2-3|TRBV18|once
TGTGCCAGCTCAGCCACAGGGTCGGGCACAGATACGCAGTATTTT
CASSATGSGTDTQYF
>TRBD2|TRBJ2-1|TRBV27|-
TGTGCCAGCAGTTCCGGAATAGCGGGAGGACTAGGTTCCTACAATGAGCAGTTCTTC
CASSSGIAGGLGSYNEQFF
>TRBD1|TRBJ1-2|TRBV5-1|-
TGCGCCAGCAGCACGGGACAGACCTATGGCTACACCTTC
CASSTGQTYGYTF
>TRBD1|TRBJ1-2|TRBV19|-
TGTGCCACCACCGTGATGGGGACAGGAGGTTTTAACTATGGCTACACCTTC
CATTVMGTGGFNYGYTF
>-|TRBJ2-7|TRBV27|-
TGTGCCAGCAGTTCAGGGGTTTCCTACGAGCAGTACTTC
CASSSGVSYEQYF
>-|TRBJ2-5|TRBV6-5|-
TGTGCCAGCAGTTACGGGACGGCATCTCAAGAGACCCAGTACTTC
CASSYGTASQETQYF
>-|TRBJ2-3|TRBV14|-
TGTGCCAGCAGCCAGTTAGGGGCCGGAACAGATACGCAGTATTTT
CASSQLGAGTDTQYF
>-|TRBJ1-4|TRBV27|-
TGTGCCAGCAGTTTAGGCCAGGGAGGCGAAAAACTGTTTTTT
CASSLGQGGEKLFF
>-|TRBJ2-2|TRBV5-1|-
TGCGCCAGCAGCGGGGACTCGGGCGGGGAGCTGTTTTTT
CASSGDSGGELFF
>TRBD1|TRBJ1-2|TRBV4-2|-
TGTGCCAGCAGCCAAGCTGGACAGGGGGATGGCTACACCTTC
CASSQAGQGDGYTF
>-|TRBJ2-2|TRBV5-1|-
TGCGCCAGCAGCTTACTACAGGGTTCCGGGGAGCTGTTTTTT
CASSLLQGSGELFF
>TRBD1|TRBJ2-7|TRBV2|-
TGTGCCAGCAGTGAATTGACGGACAGGGGTAACGAGCAGTACTTC
CASSELTDRGNEQYF